The entry that follows covers one TCR beta chain sequence. Its antigen is as yet unknown. This sample was included in a study of blood T cells in healthy people across ages. Through a sample-barcoded 5' primer and a J-beta primer mix, a second PCR was run for roughly 6 to 11 cycles. A 12-random-nucleotide template-switch adaptor tagged each cDNA molecule. TCRdb ran MiXCR on the 5' RACE reads and lists one entry per CDR3 protein. The table lists 1,800,000 or so distinct CDR3 sequences, approximately 40% of them singletons. Regarding the study as a whole: Samples with more naive T cells showed higher observed beta diversity.

Per-sample yields of isolated PBMCs were at least 6 million. Samples each had at least 6 micrograms of total RNA extracted. The sequence came from a human donor in good health. Source material: blood.

CDR3 residues: CASRLYEKLFF. The CDR3 coding sequence is TGTGCCAGCAGACTGTATGAAAAACTGTTTTTT. The gene calls are TRBV6-5 and TRBJ1-4; D is undetermined. This CDR3 is built from 11 residues. The V end was cut by 6 bases, the J end by 6 bases, with 5 bases between. CDR1 MNHEY and CDR2 SVGAGI come from the germline V gene.